The TCR beta chain under discussion was sequenced for a study of regulatory T cells in long-lasting Graves disease. Turning to the study itself: Antithyroid drugs had been taken by newly diagnosed Graves' patients for under 3 months. Study outcomes and limitations: Peripheral blood was the sole material, not thyroid tissue. Persistent patients shared more public clonotypes (over 2,500) than new patients (under 1,000).

Turning to this clonotype: No antigen is known for it.

Time point meaning: newly diagnosed GD, antithyroid drugs for less than 3 months. PBMC-derived RNA was used for the TCR library. V was clipped by 2 bases and J by 0 bases, with 11 bases between them. The CDR3 is made up of 15 amino acids. CDR1 SGDLS and CDR2 YYNGEE come from the germline V gene. Arm-PCR with iRepertoire HTBI primers amplified the CDR3 regions for these TCR beta libraries. TCRdb called the multiplex PCR reads again in MiXCR, with one record for every CDR3 protein. The sample shows about 540,000 distinct CDR3 sequences, roughly 14% of them seen only once. The data also belong to a second study, concerning T cells in Graves' hyperthyroidism and ophthalmopathy. As reported in that work: Researchers ran a first-round RT-PCR on the TCR CDR3 using the HTBI primer set.

Here the sequenced sample was peripheral blood mononuclear cells (PBMCs), taken at new diagnosis, from a patient treated with antithyroid drugs. The TCR originated in a man aged 30 to 39 with Graves disease. The chain employs TRBV9 and TRBJ1-1; D possibly corresponds to TRBD1 (5 bases). In DNA form, the CDR3 reads TGTGCCAGCAGCGTCCGGGGGTTGGTGAACACTGAAGCTTTCTTT. Protein product: CASSVRGLVNTEAFF.